What follows are 17 T cell receptor beta chains derived from one specimen sequenced in a study of blood T cell repertoires in COVID-19. Data came from immunoSEQ multiplex PCR; TCRdb stores just in-frame clones and leaves some out. The data contain about 80,000 clones, roughly 85% of them singletons. Sequencing used peripheral blood. These receptors came from a woman aged 70-85 years with acute or convalescent COVID-19.

The CDR3 DNA is TGTGCCAGTAGTATTGGCACGGGACTAGCGGGAACTGAGCAGTTCTTC. Translated, it gives CASSIGTGLAGTEQFF. The chain employs TRBV19 and TRBJ2-1; 13 positions match TRBD2. Losses at the gene ends were 3 bases for V and 9 bases for J; bases not matched to a gene: 8. Germline CDR1 reads LNHDA; CDR2 reads SQIVND (reference sequence). This CDR3 has 16 amino acids.

The V and J genes are TRBV29-1 and TRBJ1-4; D unclear. The CDR3 is 12 amino acids. Germline CDR1 SQVTM, CDR2 ANQGSEA. Deletions cut 7 bases from V and 2 bases from J, with 8 bases between. The DNA of the CDR3 is TGCAGCGCTAAATCTACTAATGAAAAACTGTTTTTT. Its protein is CSAKSTNEKLFF.

In DNA form, the CDR3 reads TGTGCCAGCTCCCTCTCCGTCAATGAGCAGTTCTTC. This encodes CASSLSVNEQFF. V gene TRBV18 combines with J gene TRBJ2-1; the D is unclear. Trimming cost V 6 bases and J 6 bases, with 9 bases left between them. Germline V gene sequence: CDR1 KGHSH, CDR2 LQKENI. The CDR3 covers 12 residues.

This rearrangement joins TRBV29-1 to TRBJ1-5; D unresolved. Trimming removed 4 bases at V and 6 bases at J, with 13 bases between. The CDR3 spans 13 residues. Per the germline V gene, CDR1 is SQVTM and CDR2 is ANQGSEA. This chain's CDR3 is CSVGAGVGQPQHF. CDR3 nucleotides: TGCAGCGTTGGGGCCGGGGTTGGTCAGCCCCAGCATTTT.

This chain joins TRBV19 and TRBJ2-2; 9 bases fit TRBD2. CDR3 size: 15 residues. V lost 3 bases, J lost 6 bases, and 5 bases stayed unmatched. Per germline, CDR1 LNHDA and CDR2 SQIVND (reference sequence). The CDR3 DNA is TGTGCCAGTAGTATTTTCGCGGGAGGGTCCGGGGAGCTGTTTTTT. Translation gives CASSIFAGGSGELFF.

The chain couples TRBV5-6 to TRBJ1-1; D may be TRBD1 (6 bases). Trimming took 6 bases from V and 0 from J, leaving 12 bases between them. Germline CDR1 and CDR2: SGHDT and YYEEEE. This CDR3 contains 14 residues. The CDR3 here is CASTLGGMNTEAFF. As DNA, the CDR3 is TGTGCCAGCACCTTAGGGGGTATGAACACTGAAGCTTTCTTT.

The chain uses TRBV5-1 and TRBJ2-7, with 9 bases fitting TRBD2. In germline, CDR1 is SGHRS, CDR2 YFSETQ. Trimming took 4 bases from V and 9 from J; bases not matched to a gene: 17. The CDR3 consists of 16 residues. The DNA of the CDR3 is TGCGCCAGCAGCCAGGACTCCGGGACTAGCCTTTTGTCGCAGTACTTC. It yields the protein CASSQDSGTSLLSQYF.

A few counts support this clone. The chain employs TRBV3-1 (or the pseudogene TRBV3-2) and TRBJ2-1; 7 nucleotides align to TRBD1. CDR1 and CDR2 (germline): LGHDT, YNNKEL (reference sequence). The CDR3 is made up of 14 amino acids. The V and J ends lost 1 base and 6 bases, in that order; junction bases with no gene match: 3. Written as DNA, the CDR3 is TGTGCCAGCAGCCAAGGGACAGGTTCCAATGAGCAGTTCTTC. Translated, it gives CASSQGTGSNEQFF.

This chain uses TRBV6-6 with TRBJ1-6; no definite D call. V lost 5 bases to trimming and J lost 5 bases, with 4 bases between them. Germline lookup yields CDR1 MNHNY and CDR2 SVGAGI (reference sequence). The CDR3 extends over 12 amino acids. In nucleotides, the CDR3 is TGTGCCAGCAGTCCCAATAATTCACCCCTCCACTTT. It encodes CASSPNNSPLHF.

This clone was detected once. The sample holds other DNA sequences that translate to the same CDR3. This rearrangement joins TRBV27 to TRBJ2-1; D is undetermined. Germline CDR1 and CDR2: MNHEY and SMNVEV (reference sequence). This CDR3 comprises 11 residues. Trimming shortened V by 3 bases and J by 5 bases, and 2 bases separated the two germline ends. This chain's CDR3 is CASSFNNEQFF. For the CDR3, the DNA is TGTGCCAGCAGTTTCAACAATGAGCAGTTCTTC.

V usage is TRBV7-2 and J usage is TRBJ2-7; no firm D call. This CDR3 is built from 14 residues. The germline V gene encodes CDR1 SGHTA and CDR2 FQGNSA. Trimming pared 4 bases from V and 7 bases from J, leaving 17 bases between. CDR3 coding DNA: TGTGCCAGCAGCTCTCTACTAAGGCCCCTGGAGCAGTACTTC. Translating gives CASSSLLRPLEQYF.

J is TRBJ1-1 and V is TRBV5-6, with TRBD1 matching over 8 bases. This CDR3 has 15 amino acids. With V trimmed by 4 bases and J by 4 bases, 9 bases remained unmatched. CDR1 is SGHDT and CDR2 is YYEEEE in the germline V gene. The CDR3 spells CASSQAGGAFTEAFF. The CDR3 DNA is TGTGCCAGCAGCCAGGCAGGGGGCGCTTTCACTGAAGCTTTCTTT.

The chain has TRBV5-4 and TRBJ2-3; D remains ambiguous. Trimming stripped 1 base from V and 4 bases from J, with 4 bases between. CDR3 size: 12 residues. CDR1 SGHNT and CDR2 YYREEE come from the germline V gene (reference sequence). CDR3 DNA sequence: TGTGCCAGCAGCTTGCCAGCAGATACGCAGTATTTT. Residues: CASSLPADTQYF.

The J gene is TRBJ2-3, the V gene TRBV5-4; D may be TRBD1 (6 bases). This CDR3 contains 16 residues. V lost 4 bases to trimming and J lost 3 bases, with 18 bases between them. Germline CDR1 SGHNT, CDR2 YYREEE (reference sequence). For the CDR3, the DNA is TGTGCCAGCAGCAACGTCCACAGGGACGGAACAGATACGCAGTATTTT. It codes for CASSNVHRDGTDTQYF. Using reference TRBV5-4 and TRBJ2-3 for the parts outside the CDR3, the full variable domain is ETGVTQSPTHLIKTRGQQVTLRCSSQSGHNTVSWYQQALGQGPQFIFQYYREEENGRGNFPPRFSGLQFPNYSSELNVNALELDDSALYLCASSNVHRDGTDTQYFGPGTRLTVL.

The chain is built from TRBV5-5 and TRBJ1-2; a weak D match, TRBD1 (5 bases). This CDR3 comprises 13 residues. The V and J ends lost 3 bases and 13 bases respectively, with 19 bases between them. Germline CDR1 SGHKS, CDR2 YYEKEE (reference sequence). CDR3 bases: TGTGCCAGCAGCTCCGGACAAGACGAACTCAGCACCTTC. It translates to CASSSGQDELSTF.

CDR3 sequence: CTSMDLCLVAGSSYEQYF. In DNA, the CDR3 is TGCACCAGCATGGATTTATGTCTGGTAGCGGGGAGCTCCTACGAGCAGTACTTC. The chain has TRBV1 and TRBJ2-7; TRBD2 is taken as the D call from the table, unchecked against the DNA. TRBV1 is a listed pseudogene. This CDR3 is built from 18 residues.

This sequence joins TRBV2 and TRBJ2-1, with 9 nucleotides matching TRBD2. This CDR3 spans 16 amino acids. The junction had 12 bases not matched to a gene; V was cut back by 3 bases and J by 9 bases. In germline, CDR1 is SNHLY, CDR2 FYNNEI. The CDR3 sequence: CASSEKDSGRLGEQFF. In DNA, the CDR3 is TGTGCCAGCAGTGAGAAAGATAGCGGGAGACTTGGTGAGCAGTTCTTC.